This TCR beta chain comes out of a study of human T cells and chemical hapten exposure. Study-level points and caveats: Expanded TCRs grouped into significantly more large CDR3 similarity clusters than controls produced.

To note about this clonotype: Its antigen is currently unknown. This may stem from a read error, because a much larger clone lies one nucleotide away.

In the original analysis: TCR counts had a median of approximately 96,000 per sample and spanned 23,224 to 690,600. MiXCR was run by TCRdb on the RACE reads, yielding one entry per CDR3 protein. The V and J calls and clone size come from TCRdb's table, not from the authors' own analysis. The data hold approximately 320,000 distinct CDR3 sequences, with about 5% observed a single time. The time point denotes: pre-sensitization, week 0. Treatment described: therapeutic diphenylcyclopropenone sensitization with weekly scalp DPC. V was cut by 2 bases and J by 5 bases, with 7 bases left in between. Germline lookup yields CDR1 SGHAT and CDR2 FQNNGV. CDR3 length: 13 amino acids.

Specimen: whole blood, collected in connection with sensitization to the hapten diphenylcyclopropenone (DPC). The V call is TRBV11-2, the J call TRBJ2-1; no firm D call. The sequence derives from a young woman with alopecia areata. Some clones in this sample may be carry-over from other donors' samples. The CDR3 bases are TGTGCCAGCAGCTTATGGGTCAACAATGAGCAGTTCTTC. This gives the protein CASSLWVNNEQFF.